The clone carrying this TCR beta chain was seen once. The data are from a study of blood T cell repertoires in COVID-19. Study-wide background: Collection of acute and convalescent COVID-19 samples took place in the United States, Italy and Spain.

The table came from immunoSEQ multiplex PCR; TCRdb's copy has only in-frame clones and leaves some out. The sample records about 440,000 clones, 70% to 90% being singletons. Germline V lookup: CDR1 LNHDA, CDR2 SQIVND (reference sequence). V lost 5 bases and J lost 2, with 16 bases in between. CDR3 length equals 15 residues. The chain joins TRBV19 to TRBJ2-7; possible D gene TRBD2, 7 bases. The source is a woman aged 18-29 years with acute COVID-19. Material for sequencing was PBMCs or T cells enriched from blood (not recorded which). The CDR3 coding sequence is TGTGCCAGTAGTTCTTCTGGGCGGGGGCCCTACGAGCAGTACTTC. It translates to CASSSSGRGPYEQYF.